Following are 22 T cell receptor beta chains from one sample sequenced in a study of glioma-infiltrating T cells. Using RNA template, CDR3s of TCR alpha and beta were amplified with iRepertoire arm-PCR. TCRdb re-called the multiplex PCR reads with MiXCR, one entry per CDR3 protein. The sample contains more than 350,000 distinct CDR3 sequences, about two fifths of which appear only once. Sequencing input: glioma tissue, nonneoplastic brain tissue, or PBMCs (not recorded which). The receptors were sampled from a human donor with low-grade glioma or glioblastoma, undergoing nonglioma brain surgery, or in good health (not recorded which).

This clonotype has more than one count but fewer than ten. The J gene is TRBJ2-6, the V gene TRBV6-1, with no clear D. Per the germline V gene, CDR1 is MNHNS and CDR2 is SASEGT. Trimming shortened V by 3 bases and J by 0 bases, and 9 bases separated the two germline ends. The CDR3 consists of 16 residues. The CDR3 here is CASSEWIYSGANVLTF. The CDR3 nucleotides read TGTGCCAGCAGTGAGTGGATTTACTCTGGGGCCAACGTCCTGACTTTC.

This clonotype showed up just a few times. The V gene is TRBV4-1, the J gene TRBJ2-2; D possibly corresponds to TRBD1 (6 bases). Germline loops: CDR1 MGHRA, CDR2 YSYEKL. The CDR3 has 15 residues. Deletions cut 5 bases from V and 4 bases from J, with 14 bases between. In DNA, the CDR3 is TGCGCCAGCAGCACCCCTAGGGGGACCACCGGGGAGCTGTTTTTT. Protein product: CASSTPRGTTGELFF.

This clonotype is a singleton in its sample. The chain employs TRBV29-1 and TRBJ2-5, with no clear D. V dropped 3 bases and J dropped 1 base, with 12 bases sitting between them. Germline CDR1 and CDR2: SQVTM and ANQGSEA. The CDR3 extends over 14 amino acids. For the CDR3, the DNA is TGCAGCGTTGATCTGTGTGGCGGCCAAGAGACCCAGTACTTC. It codes for CSVDLCGGQETQYF.

The rearrangement uses TRBV4-3 and TRBJ2-3, with D maybe TRBD1 (6 bases). V lost 6 bases and J lost 2, with 15 bases in between. CDR3 length: 15 residues. Germline loops: CDR1 LGHNA, CDR2 YSLEER. CDR3 sequence reads: CASSRNRDFTDTQYF. The CDR3, as DNA: TGCGCCAGCAGTCGAAACAGGGATTTCACAGATACGCAGTATTTT.

This clonotype appeared many times. The chain couples TRBV27 to TRBJ1-1; 7 bases are a match to TRBD1. Looked up from germline, CDR1 is MNHEY and CDR2 is SMNVEV (reference sequence). The CDR3 length is 13 residues. The V and J ends lost 4 bases and 3 bases, in that order; junction bases with no gene match: 2. The CDR3 spells CASSYRGHTEAFF. The CDR3 nucleotides read TGTGCCAGCAGTTACAGGGGACACACTGAAGCTTTCTTT.

In its sample, this clonotype was seen once. V usage is TRBV20-1 and J usage is TRBJ2-5; no clear D gene. V lost 2 bases, J lost 3 bases, and 16 bases lay in between. The CDR3 contains 15 residues. The V gene's germline CDR1 is DFQATT and CDR2 SNEGSKA (reference sequence). The DNA for the CDR3 is TGCAGTGCTAGAACGTGCCGGAACACGGAAGAGACCCAGTACTTC. Protein sequence: CSARTCRNTEETQYF.

Many counts were recorded for this clonotype. This chain connects TRBV6-6 to TRBJ1-1; D gene ambiguous. The CDR3 is made up of 13 amino acids. Trimming took off 2 bases at V and 3 bases at J, with 7 bases between the two ends. Per germline, CDR1 MNHNY and CDR2 SVGAGI (reference sequence). The CDR3, as DNA: TGTGCCAGCAGTTACCTCGGGGACACTGAAGCTTTCTTT. Encoded protein: CASSYLGDTEAFF.

This clonotype has at least ten counts. This chain links TRBV20-1 with TRBJ2-3; 7 bases are a match to TRBD2. The CDR3 is 13 amino acids. After removal of 2 bases from V and 4 bases from J, the junction contained 3 bases not matched to a gene. From germline, CDR1 is DFQATT and CDR2 SNEGSKA (reference sequence). The CDR3 region is CSARWGGSDTQYF. The CDR3 region has the DNA TGCAGTGCTAGATGGGGAGGGTCAGATACGCAGTATTTT.

For this clonotype: This sequence may be a read error, since a much larger clone differs from it by one base. V is TRBV6-1 and J is TRBJ1-2; 7 bases are shared with TRBD1. This CDR3 is built from 13 residues. Germline V gene data show CDR1 as MNHNS and CDR2 as SASEGT. The CDR3 nucleotides read TGTGCCAGCAGTGATCCAGGGGGAAGGGGCTGCACCTTC. Translation gives CASSDPGGRGCTF.

This clonotype was seen at least ten times. V is TRBV27 and J is TRBJ1-1; D is ambiguous. V was pared by 3 bases and J by 4 bases, with 15 bases between. Germline-derived CDR1 and CDR2 are MNHEY and SMNVEV (reference sequence). The CDR3 runs 15 residues. CDR3 loop: CASSLFGSPGTEAFF. CDR3 sequence (DNA): TGTGCCAGCAGTTTGTTTGGGTCCCCGGGCACTGAAGCTTTCTTT.

This clonotype has more than one count but fewer than ten. The chain combines TRBV7-9 with TRBJ2-1; the D is unclear. Between the trimmed V and J ends, which lost 4 bases and 0 bases, there was a span of 7 bases. The germline CDR1 and CDR2 sequences are SEHNR and FQNEAQ (reference sequence). CDR3 length: 14 residues. Written as DNA, the CDR3 is TGTGCCAGCAGCTCGTCCAGCTCCTACAATGAGCAGTTCTTC. This encodes CASSSSSSYNEQFF.

On this clonotype itself: One base away lies a much larger clone, so this may be a sequencing read error. This rearrangement joins TRBV6-2 or TRBV6-3 to TRBJ1-1; no definite D call. Looked up from germline, CDR1 is MNHEY and CDR2 is SVGEGT. Trimming took 5 bases from V and 5 from J, leaving 9 bases between them. This CDR3 comprises 12 residues. The CDR3 region is CASSTWETEAFF. CDR3 DNA sequence: TGTGCCAGCAGTACTTGGGAGACTGAAGCTTTCTTT.

The chain has TRBV29-1 and TRBJ2-3; 7 bases align to TRBD1. The CDR3 loop spans 14 amino acids. Trimming took 4 bases from V and 2 from J; bases not matched to a gene: 6. Germline V gene lookup returns CDR1 SQVTM and CDR2 ANQGSEA. The CDR3 sequence is CSVAGRGFTDTQYF. Here the CDR3 DNA reads TGCAGCGTTGCCGGCAGGGGGTTCACAGATACGCAGTATTTT.

J is TRBJ1-1 and V is TRBV4-2, with D uncertain. The CDR3 is made up of 15 amino acids. Germline V gene sequence: CDR1 LGHNA, CDR2 YNFKEQ. The V end was cut by 0 bases, the J end by 0 bases, with 8 bases between. CDR3 region: CASSQEITVNTEAFF. The CDR3 DNA follows: TGTGCCAGCAGCCAAGAGATTACAGTGAACACTGAAGCTTTCTTT.

This chain uses TRBV28 with TRBJ2-3, with D unresolved. There are 14 residues in the CDR3. Germline V gene lookup returns CDR1 MDHEN and CDR2 SYDVKM. The V gene lost 10 bases and the J gene lost 0 bases, with 14 bases spanning the gap. CDR3 bases: TGTGCCACCCAAACCCCGGGTAGCACAGATACGCAGTATTTT. It encodes CATQTPGSTDTQYF.

This clonotype was detected only a few times. V gene TRBV4-1 combines with J gene TRBJ1-1, with a possible D match to TRBD1 (5 bases). The CDR3 consists of 14 residues. V lost 1 base and J lost 8, with 14 bases in between. Looked up from germline, CDR1 is MGHRA and CDR2 is YSYEKL. DNA for the CDR3: TGCGCCAGCAGCCAAGTGCAGGGAAGATTCGAAGCTTTCTTT. Translated, it gives CASSQVQGRFEAFF.

The chain uses TRBV5-4 and TRBJ2-7; D might be TRBD2 (6 bases). The CDR3 has 15 residues. CDR1 and CDR2 from the germline V gene are SGHNT and YYREEE (reference sequence). V was pared by 2 bases and J by 3 bases, with 15 bases between. The CDR3 nucleotides read TGTGCCAGCAGCTTACCGTCGGGGGACGGCTACGAGCAGTACTTC. Encoded protein: CASSLPSGDGYEQYF.

In this sample, this clonotype turned up once. The rearrangement links TRBV7-2 to TRBJ2-1; possibly TRBD2 for D (5 bases). The germline V gene has CDR1 SGHTA and CDR2 FQGNSA. Trimming removed 3 bases from V and 6 bases from J, with 9 bases in between. The CDR3 length is 13 residues. This chain's CDR3 is CASSLEESNEQFF. DNA for the CDR3: TGTGCCAGCAGCTTGGAGGAATCCAATGAGCAGTTCTTC.

The sample holds a few counts of this clonotype. The chain couples TRBV7-3 to TRBJ2-7; 7 bases line up with TRBD1. The trim removed 3 bases at V and 3 bases at J, leaving 2 bases unmatched. Germline lookup yields CDR1 SGHTA and CDR2 FQGTGA. This CDR3 has 13 amino acids. CDR3: CASSFPGGYEQYF. The CDR3 region has the DNA TGTGCCAGCAGCTTTCCAGGGGGCTACGAGCAGTACTTC.

This clonotype was picked up many times. The chain is built from TRBV6-2 or TRBV6-3 and TRBJ1-5; unclear D gene. Germline V lookup: CDR1 MNHEY, CDR2 SVGEGT. This CDR3 has 15 residues. V was shortened by 0 bases and J by 7 bases, with 13 bases between the two germline ends. CDR3 DNA: TGTGCCAGCAGTTACTCCTCCGTGGCGGACCAGCCCCAGCATTTT. Translation gives CASSYSSVADQPQHF.

This clonotype has at least ten counts. The chain couples TRBV6-1 to TRBJ1-1; tentatively, D is TRBD1 (6 bases). Between the trimmed V and J ends, which lost 4 bases and 5 bases, there was a span of 14 bases. The CDR3 runs to 14 residues. Germline V gene lookup returns CDR1 MNHNS and CDR2 SASEGT. The CDR3 protein is CASSVGGGGTEAFF. The CDR3 coding sequence is TGTGCCAGCAGTGTGGGGGGCGGAGGGACTGAAGCTTTCTTT.

This rearrangement joins TRBV6-2 or TRBV6-3 to TRBJ2-7; 11 bases are shared with TRBD2. Germline values: CDR1 MNHEY, CDR2 SVGEGT. The CDR3 length is 14 residues. Trimming at V came to 6 bases and at J to 4 bases, leaving 5 bases not matched to a gene. CDR3 in amino acids: CASSQLAGEYEQYF. The CDR3 DNA reads TGTGCCAGCAGCCAACTAGCGGGAGAATACGAGCAGTACTTC.